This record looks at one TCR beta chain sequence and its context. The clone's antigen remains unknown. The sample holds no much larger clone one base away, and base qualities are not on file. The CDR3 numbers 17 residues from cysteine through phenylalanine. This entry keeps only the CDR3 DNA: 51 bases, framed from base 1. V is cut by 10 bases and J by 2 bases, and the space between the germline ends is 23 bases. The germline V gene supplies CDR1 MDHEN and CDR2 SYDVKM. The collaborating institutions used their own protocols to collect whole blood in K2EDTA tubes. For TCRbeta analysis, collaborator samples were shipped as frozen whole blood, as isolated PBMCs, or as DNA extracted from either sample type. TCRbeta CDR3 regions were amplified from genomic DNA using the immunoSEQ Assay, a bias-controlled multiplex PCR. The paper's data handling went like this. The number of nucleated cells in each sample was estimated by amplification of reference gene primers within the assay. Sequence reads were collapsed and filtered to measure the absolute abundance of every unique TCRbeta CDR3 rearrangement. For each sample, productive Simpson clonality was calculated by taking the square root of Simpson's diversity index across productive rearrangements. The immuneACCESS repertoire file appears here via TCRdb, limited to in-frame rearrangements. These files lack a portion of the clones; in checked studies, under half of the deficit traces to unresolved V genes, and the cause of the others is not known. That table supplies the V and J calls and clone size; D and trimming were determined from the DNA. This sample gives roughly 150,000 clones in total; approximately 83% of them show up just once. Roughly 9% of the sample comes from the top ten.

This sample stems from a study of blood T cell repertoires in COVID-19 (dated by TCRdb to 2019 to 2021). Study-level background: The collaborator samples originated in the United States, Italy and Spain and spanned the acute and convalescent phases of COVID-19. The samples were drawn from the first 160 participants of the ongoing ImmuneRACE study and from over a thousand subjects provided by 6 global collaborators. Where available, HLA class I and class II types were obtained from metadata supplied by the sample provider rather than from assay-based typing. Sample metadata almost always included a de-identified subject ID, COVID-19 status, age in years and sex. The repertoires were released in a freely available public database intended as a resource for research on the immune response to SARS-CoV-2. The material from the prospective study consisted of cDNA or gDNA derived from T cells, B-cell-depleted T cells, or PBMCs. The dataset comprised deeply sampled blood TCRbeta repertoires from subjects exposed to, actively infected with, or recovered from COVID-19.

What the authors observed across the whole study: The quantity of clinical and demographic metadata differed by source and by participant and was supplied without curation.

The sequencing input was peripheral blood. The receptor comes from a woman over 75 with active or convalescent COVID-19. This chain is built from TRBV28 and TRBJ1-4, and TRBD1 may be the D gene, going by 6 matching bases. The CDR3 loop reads CATRLSRGDGTNEKLFF. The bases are TGTGCCACCAGACTATCCAGGGGAGACGGGACTAATGAAAAACTGTTTTTT.